This T cell receptor (beta chain) was recovered during a study of T-cell memory formation after mild COVID-19. Background on the study: TCR clusters showed largely donor specificity. Study-wide findings and caveats: Day 15 to 85 contracting clones showed balanced CD4/CD8; day 15 to 37 expanders favored CD4+. Clonal second-wave expansions that peaked on day 37 had unconfirmed SARS-CoV-2 specificity.

This clonotype was counted ten times or more. What it binds is unknown. Constant-segment primers and 5'RACE yielded cDNA libraries for TCR alpha and TCR beta, each carrying sample barcodes and UMIs. MiXCR was run by TCRdb on the 5' RACE reads, yielding one entry per CDR3 protein. Among some 290,000 distinct CDR3 sequences listed, about a sixth were seen once. The CDR3 has 12 amino acids. V lost 2 bases and J 5 bases, leaving 1 base between the germline ends. What was sequenced was PBMCs or a T cell subset sorted from them (not recorded which). The rearrangement joins TRBV12-3 or TRBV12-4 to TRBJ1-6; D not certain. This receptor was obtained from a man younger than 30 who had mild COVID-19 (a few samples of this study predate the infection). Cell type and time point are not known. The CDR3 sequence is CASSLNNSPLHF. CDR3 DNA sequence: TGTGCCAGCAGTTTAAATAATTCACCCCTCCACTTT.